The clone carrying this T cell receptor (beta chain) was counted a few times. Sequencing was performed with immunoSEQ multiplex PCR; in TCRdb, only in-frame clones are kept and a portion is missing. This repertoire shows about 480,000 clones, 60% to 80% found once; its top ten account for under 15%. These data are taken from a study of shared clonotypes between healthy human individuals. V lost 3 bases and J 3 bases, leaving 24 bases between the germline ends. From germline, CDR1 is MGHRA and CDR2 YSYEKL. CDR3 length equals 18 residues. The TCR comes from a woman in her thirties or forties in good health. Some clones in this sample may be carry-over from other donors' samples. The chain links TRBV4-1 to TRBJ2-7; D assignment may be TRBD1 or TRBD2 (5 bases each). Sample: PBMCs. The CDR3: CASSQPLRGRRRVYEQYF. Here the CDR3 DNA reads TGCGCCAGCAGCCAGCCGCTTAGGGGACGGAGGCGTGTCTACGAGCAGTACTTC.